Following are 6 T cell receptor beta chains from one sample sequenced in a study of tumor and adjacent non-tumor tissue in lung cancer. This sample's RNA came from whole unsorted tissue. More than 3 cm separated this lung sample from the edge of the tumor. TCRbeta libraries were built with three rounds of nested PCR, modified from ARM-PCR. TCRdb used MiXCR to reprocess the multiplex PCR reads, holding one entry per CDR3 protein. Among 55,000 to 65,000 distinct CDR3 sequences listed, roughly two thirds were seen once. The sample was distant non-tumor lung tissue. The receptors shown here come from a man between 70 and 80 years old with non-small cell lung cancer.

The count of this clonotype is one. In this CDR3 the conserved last residue, phenylalanine or tryptophan, is missing, so a read error is likely. For the CDR3, the DNA is TGTGCCAATAGCTTCAGACTAGCGGGTGGCTTTGAGCAGTTCTTA. Its translation is CANSFRLAGGFEQFL. The gene calls are TRBV5-5 and TRBJ2-1, with 10 positions matching TRBD2. The CDR3 is made up of 15 amino acids. The junction had 15 bases not matched to a gene; V was cut back by 9 bases and J by 9 bases. Germline assignment: CDR1 SGHKS and CDR2 YYEKEE (reference sequence).

As to this clonotype: A much larger clone differs from this one at a single base, so this may be a read error. The genes are TRBV12-3 or TRBV12-4 and TRBJ2-2; the D gene is possibly TRBD1 (5 bases). This CDR3 is 17 amino acids long. V shed 1 base and J shed 2 bases, with 14 bases lying between them. CDR3 nucleotides: TGTGCCAGCAGTTTAGGACGGACATGGGGCAACACCGGGGAGCTGTTTTTT. Amino acids: CASSLGRTWGNTGELFF.

For this clonotype: This may be a read error, as it is one base from a much larger clone. This chain uses TRBV5-6 with TRBJ2-7; the D gene is possibly TRBD1 (6 bases). The CDR3 has 11 residues. Deletions cut 6 bases from V and 7 bases from J, with 11 bases between. In germline, CDR1 is SGHDT, CDR2 YYEEEE. The CDR3 region is CASIRQGEQYF. CDR3 DNA: TGTGCCAGCATCCGGCAGGGGGAGCAGTACTTC.

On this clonotype: The junction departs from germline at one end; a sequencing error may be responsible. This chain joins TRBV6-6 and TRBJ2-7; 10 bases match TRBD1. The CDR3 consists of 14 residues. Germline V lookup: CDR1 MNHNY, CDR2 SVGAGI (reference sequence). The CDR3 sequence is CTSTLDRGIYEQYF. The DNA for the CDR3 is TGTACCAGCACCTTGGACAGGGGGATTTACGAGCAGTACTTC.

To note about this clonotype: Since a much larger clone is just one base distant, this may be a read error. V and J are TRBV29-1 and TRBJ2-1; TRBD2 agrees at 11 bases. CDR3 size: 17 residues. Looked up from germline, CDR1 is SQVTM and CDR2 is ANQGSEA. The CDR3 region has the DNA TGCAGCGTTTCGGGTAGCGGGGGGGCCTTTTCCTACAATGAGGAGTTCTTC. The encoded protein is CSVSGSGGAFSYNEEFF.

A note on this clonotype: One base away lies a much larger clone, so this may be a sequencing read error. The chain combines TRBV28 with TRBJ1-5, with D possibly TRBD1 on 6 matching bases. This CDR3 is built from 16 residues. V was cut by 6 bases and J by 3 bases, with 18 bases left in between. Germline CDR1 MDHEN, CDR2 SYDVKM. CDR3 sequence (DNA): TGTGCCAGCAGCGCCAAACAGGGCACTCTCAATCAGCCCCAGCATTTT. Translated: CASSAKQGTLNQPQHF.